The subject of this entry is one T cell receptor (beta chain). The antigen is unknown. V lost 7 bases and J 8 bases, leaving 14 bases between the germline ends. The CDR3 totals 13 residues. The germline V gene encodes CDR1 MNHNS and CDR2 SASEGT. This specimen belongs to a study of cytomegalovirus exposure and HLA in healthy donors. TCRdb's table, derived via immunoSEQ multiplex PCR, lists solely in-frame clones and lacks some. The sample has some 150,000 clones; 85% to 90% are singletons. The study, taken as a whole, reports: Three chains linked to CMV were shown in vitro to be specific for CMV antigens. Among TCR sequences, most were rare, though some public TCRs appeared in many donors.

The TCR was taken from a woman aged 18-35 years in good health and CMV-seropositive. The chain carries TRBV6-1 and TRBJ1-4; D is ambiguous. Sequenced input: PBMCs. In DNA form, the CDR3 reads TGTGCCAGCACCCATCACTCCGCCGAAAAACTGTTTTTT. Protein product: CASTHHSAEKLFF.